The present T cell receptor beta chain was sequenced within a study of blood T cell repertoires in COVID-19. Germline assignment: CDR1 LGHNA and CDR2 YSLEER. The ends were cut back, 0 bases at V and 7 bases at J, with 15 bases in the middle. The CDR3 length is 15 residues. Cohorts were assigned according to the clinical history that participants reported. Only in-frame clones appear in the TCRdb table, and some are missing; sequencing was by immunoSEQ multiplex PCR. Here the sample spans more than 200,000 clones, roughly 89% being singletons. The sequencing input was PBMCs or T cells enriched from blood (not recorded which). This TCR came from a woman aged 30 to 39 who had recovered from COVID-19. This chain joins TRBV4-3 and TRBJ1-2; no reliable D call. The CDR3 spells CASSQESGGLGGYTF. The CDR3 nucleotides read TGCGCCAGCAGCCAAGAGAGTGGAGGGCTCGGTGGCTACACCTTC.